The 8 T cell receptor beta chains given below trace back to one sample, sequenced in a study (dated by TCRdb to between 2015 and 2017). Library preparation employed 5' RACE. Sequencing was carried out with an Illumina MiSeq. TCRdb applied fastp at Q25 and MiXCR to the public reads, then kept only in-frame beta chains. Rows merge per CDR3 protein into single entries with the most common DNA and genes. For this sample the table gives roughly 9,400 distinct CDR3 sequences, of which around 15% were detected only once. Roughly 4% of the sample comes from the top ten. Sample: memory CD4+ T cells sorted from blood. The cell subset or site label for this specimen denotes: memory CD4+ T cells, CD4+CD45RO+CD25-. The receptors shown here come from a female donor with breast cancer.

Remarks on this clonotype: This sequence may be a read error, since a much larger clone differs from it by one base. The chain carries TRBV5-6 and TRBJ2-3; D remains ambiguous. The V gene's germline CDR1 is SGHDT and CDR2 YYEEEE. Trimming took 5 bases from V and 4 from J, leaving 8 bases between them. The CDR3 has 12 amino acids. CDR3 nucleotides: TGTGCCAGCAGTGGTGATGCAGATACGCAGTATTTT. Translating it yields CASSGDADTQYF.

The CDR3 DNA follows: TGCGCCAGCAGCTACCGGGACAGTCCCACAGATACGCAGTATTTT. Protein: CASSYRDSPTDTQYF. The V and J genes are TRBV5-1 and TRBJ2-3; TRBD1 matches at 7 bases. The CDR3 totals 15 residues. Per the germline V gene, CDR1 is SGHRS and CDR2 is YFSETQ. The V and J ends lost 3 bases and 2 bases, in that order; junction bases with no gene match: 6.

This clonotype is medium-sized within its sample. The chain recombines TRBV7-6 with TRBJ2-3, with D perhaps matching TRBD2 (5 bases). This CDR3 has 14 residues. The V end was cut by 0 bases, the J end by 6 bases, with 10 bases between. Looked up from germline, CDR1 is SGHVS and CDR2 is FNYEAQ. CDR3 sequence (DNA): TGTGCCAGCAGCTTAGCCGGAGTAGCGGATACGCAGTATTTT. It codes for CASSLAGVADTQYF.

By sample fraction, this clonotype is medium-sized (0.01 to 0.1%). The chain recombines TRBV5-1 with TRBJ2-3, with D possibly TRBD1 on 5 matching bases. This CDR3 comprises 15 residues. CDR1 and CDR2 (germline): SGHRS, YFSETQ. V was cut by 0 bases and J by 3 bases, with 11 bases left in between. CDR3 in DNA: TGCGCCAGCAGCTTGGATACCGACAGAACAGATACGCAGTATTTT. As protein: CASSLDTDRTDTQYF. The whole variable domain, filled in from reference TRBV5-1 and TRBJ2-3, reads KAGVTQTPRYLIKTRGQQVTLSCSPISGHRSVSWYQQTPGQGLQFLFEYFSETQRNKGNFPGRFSGRQFSNSRSEMNVSTLELGDSALYLCASSLDTDRTDTQYFGPGTRLTVL.

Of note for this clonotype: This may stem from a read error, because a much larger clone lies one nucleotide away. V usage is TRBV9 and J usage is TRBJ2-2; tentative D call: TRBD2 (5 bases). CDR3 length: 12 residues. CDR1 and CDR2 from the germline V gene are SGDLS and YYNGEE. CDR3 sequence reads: CASSVSSGELLF. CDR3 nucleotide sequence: TGTGCCAGCAGCGTATCTTCCGGGGAGCTGCTTTTT.

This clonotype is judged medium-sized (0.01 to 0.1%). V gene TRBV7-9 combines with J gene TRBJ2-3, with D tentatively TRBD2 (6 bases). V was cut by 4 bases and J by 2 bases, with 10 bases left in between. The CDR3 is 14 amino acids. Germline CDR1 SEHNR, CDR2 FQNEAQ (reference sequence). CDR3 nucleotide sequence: TGTGCCAGCAGCTGGAGGGTTGACACAGATACGCAGTATTTT. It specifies CASSWRVDTDTQYF.

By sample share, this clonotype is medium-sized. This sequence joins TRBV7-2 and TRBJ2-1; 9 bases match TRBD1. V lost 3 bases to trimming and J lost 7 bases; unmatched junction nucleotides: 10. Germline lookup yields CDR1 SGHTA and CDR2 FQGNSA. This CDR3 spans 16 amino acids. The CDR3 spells CASSFDSGQGRNEQFF. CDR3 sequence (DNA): TGTGCCAGCAGCTTCGACTCGGGACAGGGACGGAATGAGCAGTTCTTC.

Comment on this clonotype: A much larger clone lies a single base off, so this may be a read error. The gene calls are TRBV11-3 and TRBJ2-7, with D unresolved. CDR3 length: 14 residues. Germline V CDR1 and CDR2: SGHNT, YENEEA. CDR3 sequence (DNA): TGTGCCAGCAGCTTAGTACGAAGCTCCTACGAGCGGTACTTC. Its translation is CASSLVRSSYERYF. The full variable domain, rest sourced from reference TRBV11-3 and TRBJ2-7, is EAGVVQSPRYKIIEKKQPVAFWCNPISGHNTLYWYLQNLGQGPELLIRYENEEAVDDSQLPKDRFSAERLKGVDSTLKIQPAELGDSAVYLCASSLVRSSYERYFGPGTRLTVT.